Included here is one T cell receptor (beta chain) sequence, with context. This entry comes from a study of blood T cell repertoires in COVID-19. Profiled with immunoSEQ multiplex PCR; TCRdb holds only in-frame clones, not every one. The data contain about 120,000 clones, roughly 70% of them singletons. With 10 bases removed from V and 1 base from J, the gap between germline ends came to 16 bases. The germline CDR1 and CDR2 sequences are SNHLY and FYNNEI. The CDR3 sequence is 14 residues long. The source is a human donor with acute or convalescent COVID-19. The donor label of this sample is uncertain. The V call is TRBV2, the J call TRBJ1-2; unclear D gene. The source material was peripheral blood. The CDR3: CATTTGRVNYGYTF. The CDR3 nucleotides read TGTGCCACCACCACGGGGAGGGTTAACTATGGCTACACCTTC.